The entry below gives a single T cell receptor (beta chain) sequence along with its context. The data belong to a study of blood T cell repertoires in COVID-19. Study-level information: T cells, B-cell-depleted T cells, or PBMCs supplied cDNA or gDNA.

The assay was immunoSEQ multiplex PCR, and TCRdb's table has in-frame clones only and misses some. The profile covers around 290,000 clones, with roughly 90% appearing a single time and 0.95% to 1.3% taken by the ten largest. Participants' own reports of clinical history determined their cohort assignment. This CDR3 contains 16 residues. CDR1 and CDR2 from the germline V gene are KGHSH and LQKENI. Trimming at V came to 2 bases and at J to 6 bases, leaving 8 bases not matched to a gene. The chain links TRBV18 to TRBJ1-5, with TRBD1 matching over 9 bases. The sequence came from a woman aged 25-40 years who had recovered from COVID-19. Input material: PBMCs or T cells enriched from blood (not recorded which). The CDR3 sequence: CASSPNGTGFSQPQHF. The CDR3 DNA reads as TGTGCCAGCTCACCAAACGGGACAGGGTTTAGTCAGCCCCAGCATTTT.